The clone carrying this TCR beta chain has more than one count but fewer than ten. The CDR3 has 13 amino acids. Germline lookup yields CDR1 SGHVS and CDR2 FNYEAQ. V dropped 5 bases and J dropped 4 bases, with 11 bases sitting between them. The time point denotes: patch test 1, 2 weeks after DPC sensitization. Stated treatment: therapeutic diphenylcyclopropenone sensitization with weekly scalp DPC. These data come from a study of human T cells and chemical hapten exposure. Per the study methods: From about 22,000 to 700,000 TCRs were found per sample, with a median of about 96,000. TCRdb itself ran the RACE reads through MiXCR, one entry per CDR3 protein. TCRdb, not the original authors, processed these V and J calls. The sample lists 65,000 to 85,000 distinct CDR3 sequences; 10% were seen once.

Sequences were derived from whole blood, sampled in connection with sensitization to the hapten diphenylcyclopropenone (DPC). This receptor was obtained from a woman aged 45-65 years with alopecia areata. Some clones in this sample may be carry-over from other donors' samples. V usage is TRBV7-6 and J usage is TRBJ1-2, with D perhaps matching TRBD1 (6 bases). The CDR3 DNA sequence: TGTGCCAGCAGCCGCCGGGACACCTATGGCTACACCTTC. It specifies CASSRRDTYGYTF.